Listed below are T cell receptor beta chains from one sample, sequenced in a study of graft-versus-host responses after intestinal transplantation. Profiling relied on immunoSEQ multiplex PCR, and the TCRdb table lists in-frame clones only, not all of them. This table has roughly 100,000 clones, over 85% appearing once. The antigens these receptors bind are not known. The starting material was unstimulated CD8+ T cells sorted from spleen or lymph node cells, obtained before intestinal transplant. These receptors were obtained from a human donor who received an intestinal transplant. The CDR3 runs from the conserved cysteine through the conserved F or W. The D gene is left open where the match is weak. Expanded clones are given a class, and other clones once, few, many or no size at all.

length: 13; J: TRBJ2-4; size: -; V: TRBV6-5; D: -; DNA: TGTGCCAGCAGTTTCGGGGCAGGGAACATTCAGTACTTC; CDR3: CASSFGAGNIQYF
length: 15; J: TRBJ2-3; size: -; V: TRBV27; D: -; DNA: TGTGCCAGCAGTGCCTACTCGACTAGCACAGATACGCAGTATTTT; CDR3: CASSAYSTSTDTQYF
length: 15; J: TRBJ1-4; size: -; V: TRBV6-1; D: TRBD1; DNA: TGTGCCAGCACAACAGGGGTCGCAACTAATGAAAAACTGTTTTTT; CDR3: CASTTGVATNEKLFF
length: 12; J: TRBJ1-2; size: -; V: TRBV2; D: -; DNA: TGTGCCAGCACCGCCGTAAACTATGGCTACACCTTC; CDR3: CASTAVNYGYTF
length: 14; J: TRBJ1-4; size: -; V: TRBV9; D: TRBD1; DNA: TGTGCCAGCAGCGCGACAGGGGGGAGTGAAAAACTGTTTTTT; CDR3: CASSATGGSEKLFF
length: 14; J: TRBJ1-6; size: few; V: TRBV7-9; D: -; DNA: TGTGCCAGCAGCTTGGGATCTCTCGGGGCACCCCTCCACTTT; CDR3: CASSLGSLGAPLHF
length: 15; J: TRBJ2-5; size: -; V: TRBV6-1; D: -; DNA: TGTGCCAGCAGTGAAACCTCGGGGGGCTTGGAGACCCAGTACTTC; CDR3: CASSETSGGLETQYF
length: 16; J: TRBJ2-7; size: once; V: TRBV7-9; D: TRBD1; DNA: TGTGCCAGCAGCTTAGAAAGGGGGCTTACTTGGTACGAGCAGTACTTC; CDR3: CASSLERGLTWYEQYF
length: 14; J: TRBJ2-3; size: -; V: TRBV14; D: TRBD2; DNA: TGTGCCAGCAGCCCCGGACTAGCGACAGATACGCAGTATTTT; CDR3: CASSPGLATDTQYF
length: 14; J: TRBJ2-5; size: medium-sized; V: TRBV19; D: -; DNA: TGTGCCAGTAGTATAAGAGGAGAACAAGAGACCCAGTACTTC; CDR3: CASSIRGEQETQYF
length: 16; J: TRBJ1-6; size: -; V: TRBV7-9; D: -; DNA: TGTGCCAGCAGCTTAGTGGCGGGAACCTATAATTCACCCCTCCACTTT; CDR3: CASSLVAGTYNSPLHF
length: 15; J: TRBJ1-3; size: few; V: TRBV19; D: -; DNA: TGTGCCAGTACTACACCTCGGGTCTCTGGAAACACCATATATTTT; CDR3: CASTTPRVSGNTIYF
length: 18; J: TRBJ2-3; size: -; V: TRBV2; D: TRBD2; DNA: TGTGCCAGCAGGGGGGGACTAGCGGACCAAACGAACACAGATACGCAGTATTTT; CDR3: CASRGGLADQTNTDTQYF
length: 12; J: TRBJ1-1; size: -; V: TRBV6-1; D: -; DNA: TGTGCCAACTACCAGGGGAAAACTGAAGCTTTCTTT; CDR3: CANYQGKTEAFF
length: 14; J: TRBJ1-1; size: -; V: TRBV7-9; D: -; DNA: TGTGCCAGCAGTTCGACCTTGAGAGACACTGAAGCTTTCTTT; CDR3: CASSSTLRDTEAFF
length: 17; J: TRBJ1-2; size: -; V: TRBV7-2; D: -; DNA: TGTGCCAGCAGCTTAGTTAGCCCGTCTCAGTCCATTAATGGCTACACCTTC; CDR3: CASSLVSPSQSINGYTF
length: 11; J: TRBJ2-7; size: once; V: TRBV10-3; D: -; DNA: TGTGCCATCAGTGCGGACGACGAGCAGTACTTC; CDR3: CAISADDEQYF
length: 14; J: TRBJ1-1; size: -; V: TRBV7-9; D: -; DNA: TGTGCCAGCAGGCCCCAGGTTGATGGCACTGAAGCTTTCTTT; CDR3: CASRPQVDGTEAFF
length: 15; J: TRBJ2-1; size: -; V: TRBV14; D: TRBD2; DNA: TGTGCCAGCAGCCAAACTAGCGGGGTTTACAATGAGCAGTTCTTC; CDR3: CASSQTSGVYNEQFF
length: 17; J: TRBJ2-1; size: -; V: TRBV5-1; D: TRBD2; DNA: TGCGCCAGCAGCTGGGGGACTAGCTCTGTCTTATATGATGAGCAGTTCTTC; CDR3: CASSWGTSSVLYDEQFF
length: 14; J: TRBJ2-3; size: -; V: TRBV12-5; D: -; DNA: TGTGCTAGTGGCCCCGCGGGAAGCCTAGATACGCAGTATTTT; CDR3: CASGPAGSLDTQYF
length: 13; J: TRBJ2-1; size: -; V: TRBV7-8; D: -; DNA: TGTGCCAGCAGTGCAGTGGGGGTCCGTGAGCAGTTCTTC; CDR3: CASSAVGVREQFF
length: 17; J: TRBJ1-3; size: -; V: TRBV4-1; D: -; DNA: TGCGCCAGCAGCCAAGTTGCAGGGCCCTCCTCTGGAAACACCATATATTTT; CDR3: CASSQVAGPSSGNTIYF
length: 14; J: TRBJ1-2; size: -; V: TRBV7-8; D: -; DNA: TGTGCCAGCAGCTTAAAGGCCGACGGGGATGGCTACACCTTC; CDR3: CASSLKADGDGYTF
length: 13; J: TRBJ1-2; size: -; V: TRBV27; D: -; DNA: TGTGCCAGCGCGGCGGGATTCGACTATGGCTACACCTTC; CDR3: CASAAGFDYGYTF
length: 15; J: TRBJ2-7; size: -; V: TRBV10-2; D: -; DNA: TGCGCCAGCAGTGACCTTGACAGGCCCCCGGGTGAGCAGTACTTC; CDR3: CASSDLDRPPGEQYF
length: 15; J: TRBJ2-5; size: -; V: TRBV5-6; D: TRBD2; DNA: TGTGCCAGCAGCTTGATCAGCGGGGGTCAAGAGACCCAGTACTTC; CDR3: CASSLISGGQETQYF
length: 15; J: TRBJ2-3; size: -; V: TRBV7-8; D: -; DNA: TGTGCCAGCAGCCTGACTGGTGGCAGCACAGATACGCAGTATTTT; CDR3: CASSLTGGSTDTQYF
length: 11; J: TRBJ1-1; size: -; V: TRBV2; D: -; DNA: TGTGCCAGCAGTGCCGGAAAAGAAGCTTTCTTT; CDR3: CASSAGKEAFF
length: 16; J: TRBJ2-3; size: -; V: TRBV5-4; D: TRBD2; DNA: TGTGCCAGCAGCTTGGACGGGGGGGCGGGCACAGATACGCAGTATTTT; CDR3: CASSLDGGAGTDTQYF
length: 16; J: TRBJ2-1; size: -; V: TRBV11-2; D: -; DNA: TGTGCCACCCTCCTGTCAAGGGGGGCGTCCTACAATGAGCAGTTCTTC; CDR3: CATLLSRGASYNEQFF
length: 14; J: TRBJ1-2; size: -; V: TRBV5-6; D: -; DNA: TGTGCCAGCAGCCGCGGAACAGCAAGCTATGGCTACACCTTC; CDR3: CASSRGTASYGYTF
length: 12; J: TRBJ2-1; size: -; V: TRBV11-3; D: -; DNA: TGTGCCAGCAGTCTGACCGGGAATGAGCAGTTCTTC; CDR3: CASSLTGNEQFF
length: 17; J: TRBJ2-3; size: -; V: TRBV7-6; D: TRBD2; DNA: TGTGCCAGCAGCAATACCCCTAGCGGGGATGTTCTCGGTACGCAGTATTTT; CDR3: CASSNTPSGDVLGTQYF
length: 13; J: TRBJ1-3; size: few; V: TRBV19; D: -; DNA: TGTGCCAGTAATGAGGGATTGGGAAACACCATATATTTT; CDR3: CASNEGLGNTIYF
length: 13; J: TRBJ1-1; size: -; V: TRBV6-6; D: TRBD1; DNA: TGTGCCGGCGGGACAGCCATGAACACTGAAGCTTTCTTT; CDR3: CAGGTAMNTEAFF
length: 16; J: TRBJ1-2; size: -; V: TRBV19; D: TRBD1; DNA: TGTGCCAGTAGTATACCTTCGGAGGACAGGGTCTATGGCTACACCTTC; CDR3: CASSIPSEDRVYGYTF
length: 15; J: TRBJ2-3; size: -; V: TRBV6-1; D: -; DNA: TGTGCCAGCAGCCTCGTTTCGGGGGCCAGAGATACGCAGTATTTT; CDR3: CASSLVSGARDTQYF
length: 15; J: TRBJ2-3; size: -; V: TRBV13; D: TRBD2; DNA: TGTGCCAGCAGCTCCCTAGCGGGGTCCACAGATACGCAGTATTTT; CDR3: CASSSLAGSTDTQYF
length: 14; J: TRBJ2-1; size: -; V: TRBV6-1; D: TRBD1; DNA: TGTGCCAGCAGTGGACAGGGATGGTACAATGAGCAGTTCTTC; CDR3: CASSGQGWYNEQFF